This T cell receptor (beta chain) was captured by sequencing in a study of blood T cells in healthy people across ages. Whole-study results and caveats: Older age went with lower TCR beta diversity per million T cells, in a roughly linear way. PBMCs left unsorted prevented a conclusive naive versus antigen-experienced comparison.

A second about 7 to 11 cycle PCR used barcoded and J-beta primers. Each CDR3 protein gets one entry after TCRdb re-called the 5' RACE reads with MiXCR. The table lists 550,000 to 750,000 distinct CDR3 sequences, 21% of them singletons. This clonotype occurred a few times. What it binds is not known. The germline gives CDR1 MNHEY, CDR2 SMNVEV (reference sequence). This CDR3 has 12 residues. The people who gave samples were healthy Caucasians from Russia, aged roughly 6 to 90. Investigators took roughly 9.5 milliliters of peripheral blood from every donor. This TCR was sampled from a man in his sixties or seventies in good health. Sequenced: blood. The chain links TRBV27 to TRBJ2-5; D unclear. The assigned J gene may be wrong: the sequence end matches TRBJ2-1 better. The CDR3: CASSTPRGEQFF. CDR3 bases: TGTGCCAGCAGTACCCCTAGAGGTGAGCAGTTCTTC.